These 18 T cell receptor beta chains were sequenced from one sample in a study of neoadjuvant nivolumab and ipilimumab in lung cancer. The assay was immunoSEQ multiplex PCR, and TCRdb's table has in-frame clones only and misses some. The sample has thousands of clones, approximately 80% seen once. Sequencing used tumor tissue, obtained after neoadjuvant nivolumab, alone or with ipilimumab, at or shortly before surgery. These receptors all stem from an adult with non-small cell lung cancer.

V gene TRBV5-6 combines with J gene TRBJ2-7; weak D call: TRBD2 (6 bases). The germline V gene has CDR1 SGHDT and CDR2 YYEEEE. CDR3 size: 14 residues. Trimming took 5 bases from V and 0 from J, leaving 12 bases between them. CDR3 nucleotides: TGTGCCAGCAGATGGGGGACTCCCTCCTACGAGCAGTACTTC. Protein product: CASRWGTPSYEQYF.

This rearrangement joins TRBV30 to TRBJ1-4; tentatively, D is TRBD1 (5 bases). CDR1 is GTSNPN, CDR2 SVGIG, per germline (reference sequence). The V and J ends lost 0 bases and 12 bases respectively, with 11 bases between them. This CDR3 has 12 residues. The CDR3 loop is CAWSVRGRELFF. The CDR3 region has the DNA TGTGCCTGGAGTGTACGGGGCAGGGAACTGTTTTTT.

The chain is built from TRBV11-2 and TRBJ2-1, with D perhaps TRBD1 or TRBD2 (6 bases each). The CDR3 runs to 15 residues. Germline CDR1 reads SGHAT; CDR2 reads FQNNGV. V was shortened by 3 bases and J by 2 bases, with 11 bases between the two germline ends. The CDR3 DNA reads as TGTGCCAGCAGCTTGGAGGGGACAACCTACAATGAGCAGTTCTTC. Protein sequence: CASSLEGTTYNEQFF. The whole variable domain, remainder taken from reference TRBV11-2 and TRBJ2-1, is EAGVAQSPRYKIIEKRQSVAFWCNPISGHATLYWYQQILGQGPKLLIQFQNNGVVDDSQLPKDRFSAERLKGVDSTLKIQPAKLEDSAVYLCASSLEGTTYNEQFFGPGTRLTVL.

The CDR3 DNA reads TGCGCCAGCAGCCAAGATATAGGGGGACCCCCAGATACGCAGTATTTT. Residues: CASSQDIGGPPDTQYF. The V call is TRBV4-3, the J call TRBJ2-3, with D possibly TRBD1 on 6 matching bases. The CDR3 has 16 amino acids. Per the germline V gene, CDR1 is LGHNA and CDR2 is YSLEER. Trimming stripped 0 bases from V and 4 bases from J, with 14 bases between.

The CDR3 reads CASSLERTYEQYF. The CDR3 DNA reads as TGTGCCAGCAGCTTAGAAAGGACCTACGAGCAGTACTTC. V and J are TRBV7-2 and TRBJ2-7; D gene unclear. V shed 1 base and J shed 2 bases, with 6 bases lying between them. The CDR3 runs to 13 residues. Germline loops: CDR1 SGHTA, CDR2 FQGNSA. Full variable domain (remainder filled in from reference TRBV7-2 and TRBJ2-7): GAGVSQSPSNKVTEKGKDVELRCDPISGHTALYWYRQSLGQGLEFLIYFQGNSAPDKSGLPSDRFSAERTGGSVSTLTIQRTQQEDSAVYLCASSLERTYEQYFGPGTRLTVT.

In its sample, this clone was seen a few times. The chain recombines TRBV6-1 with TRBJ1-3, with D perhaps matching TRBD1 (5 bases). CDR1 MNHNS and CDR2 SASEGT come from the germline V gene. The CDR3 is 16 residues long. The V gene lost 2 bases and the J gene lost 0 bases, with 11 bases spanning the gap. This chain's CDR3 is CASSEHRIFSGNTIYF. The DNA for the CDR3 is TGTGCCAGCAGTGAACACAGGATCTTCTCTGGAAACACCATATATTTT.

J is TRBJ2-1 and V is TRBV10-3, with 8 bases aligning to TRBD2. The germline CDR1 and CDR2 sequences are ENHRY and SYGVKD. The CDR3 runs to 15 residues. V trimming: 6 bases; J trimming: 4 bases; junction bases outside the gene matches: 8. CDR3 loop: CAIRGSGRAYNEQFF. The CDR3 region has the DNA TGTGCCATCAGAGGAAGCGGGAGAGCGTACAATGAGCAGTTCTTC.

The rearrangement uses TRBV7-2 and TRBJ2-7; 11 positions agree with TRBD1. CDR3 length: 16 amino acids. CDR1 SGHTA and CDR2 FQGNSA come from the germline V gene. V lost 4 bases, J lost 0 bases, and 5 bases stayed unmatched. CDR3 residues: CASSSAGTGGSYEQYF. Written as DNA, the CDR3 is TGTGCCAGCAGCTCCGCCGGGACAGGGGGCTCCTACGAGCAGTACTTC.

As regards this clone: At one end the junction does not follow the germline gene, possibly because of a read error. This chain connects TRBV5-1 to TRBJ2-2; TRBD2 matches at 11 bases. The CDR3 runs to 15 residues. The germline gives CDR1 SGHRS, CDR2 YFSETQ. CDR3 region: CASSLGLADTGELFF. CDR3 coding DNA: TGCGCCAGCAGTTTGGGACTAGCGGACACCGGGGAGCTGTTTTTT.

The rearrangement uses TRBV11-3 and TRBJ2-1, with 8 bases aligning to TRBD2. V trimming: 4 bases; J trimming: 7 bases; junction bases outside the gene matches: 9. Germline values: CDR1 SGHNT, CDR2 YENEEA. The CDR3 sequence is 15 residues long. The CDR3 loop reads CASSSRGGSINEQFF. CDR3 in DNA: TGTGCCAGCAGCTCTCGGGGGGGGAGTATAAATGAGCAGTTCTTC. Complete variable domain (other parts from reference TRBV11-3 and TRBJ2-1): EAGVVQSPRYKIIEKKQPVAFWCNPISGHNTLYWYLQNLGQGPELLIRYENEEAVDDSQLPKDRFSAERLKGVDSTLKIQPAELGDSAVYLCASSSRGGSINEQFFGPGTRLTVL.

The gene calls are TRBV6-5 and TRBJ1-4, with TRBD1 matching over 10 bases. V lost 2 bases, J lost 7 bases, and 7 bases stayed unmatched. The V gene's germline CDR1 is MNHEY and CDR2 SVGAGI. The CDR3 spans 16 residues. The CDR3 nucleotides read TGTGCCAGCAGTTACGGGGGGACAGGGGTTGGTGAAAAACTGTTTTTT. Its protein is CASSYGGTGVGEKLFF.

The CDR3 DNA follows: TGTGCCAGCAGTGACTCGGCAGGGAAAGGAAACAATGAGCAGTTCTTC. It codes for CASSDSAGKGNNEQFF. The rearrangement uses TRBV6-4 and TRBJ2-1, with a tentative D call TRBD1 (5 bases). V was pared by 0 bases and J by 5 bases, with 14 bases between. Germline CDR1 MRHNA, CDR2 SNTAGT. There are 16 residues in the CDR3.

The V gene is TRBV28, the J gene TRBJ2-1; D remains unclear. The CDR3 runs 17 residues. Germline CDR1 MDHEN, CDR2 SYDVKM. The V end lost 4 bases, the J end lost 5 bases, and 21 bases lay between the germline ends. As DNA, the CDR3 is TGTGCCAGCAGTTACCACCTTTTCCTCGGACGGGACAATGAGCAGTTCTTC. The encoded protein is CASSYHLFLGRDNEQFF.

The CDR3 protein is CASSDLLPGLAGDEQFF. Written as DNA, the CDR3 is TGTGCCAGCAGTGACCTACTCCCGGGACTAGCGGGAGATGAGCAGTTCTTC. The V call is TRBV2, the J call TRBJ2-1; TRBD2 matches at 14 bases. CDR3 size: 17 residues. Germline V CDR1 and CDR2: SNHLY, FYNNEI. V lost 3 bases and J lost 8; bases outside the gene matches: 9.

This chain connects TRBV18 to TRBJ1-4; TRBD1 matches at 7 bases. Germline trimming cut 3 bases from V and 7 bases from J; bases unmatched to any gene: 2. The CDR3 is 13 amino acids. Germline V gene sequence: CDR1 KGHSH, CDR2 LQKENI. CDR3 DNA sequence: TGTGCCAGCTCACCGCGGGACAGTGAAAAACTGTTTTTT. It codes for CASSPRDSEKLFF.

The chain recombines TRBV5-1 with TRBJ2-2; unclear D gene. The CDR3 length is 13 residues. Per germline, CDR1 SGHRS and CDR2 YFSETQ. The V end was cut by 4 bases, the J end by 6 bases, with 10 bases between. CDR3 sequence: CASSPGQAGELFF. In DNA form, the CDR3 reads TGCGCCAGCAGCCCCGGCCAGGCCGGGGAGCTGTTTTTT.

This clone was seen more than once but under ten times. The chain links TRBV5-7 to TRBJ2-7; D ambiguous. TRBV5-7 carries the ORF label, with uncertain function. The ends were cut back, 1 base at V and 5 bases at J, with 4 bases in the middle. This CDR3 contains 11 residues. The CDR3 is CASSLINEQYF. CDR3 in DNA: TGTGCCAGCAGCTTGATCAACGAGCAGTACTTC.

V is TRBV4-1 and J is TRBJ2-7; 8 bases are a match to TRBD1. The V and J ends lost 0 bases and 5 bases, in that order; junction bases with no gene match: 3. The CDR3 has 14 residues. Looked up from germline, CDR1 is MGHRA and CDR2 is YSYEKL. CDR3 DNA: TGCGCCAGCAGCCAAGAGTGGACAGGGCACGAGCAGTACTTC. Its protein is CASSQEWTGHEQYF.